This is a list of T cell receptor beta chains from one sample in a study of shared clonotypes between healthy human individuals. Here immunoSEQ multiplex PCR was the method, and the copy in TCRdb shows in-frame clones only, minus some. The table lists about 2 million clones, 95% of them singletons. Sequenced: naive CD4+ T cells sorted from blood. The source of these receptors is a man younger than 30 in good health. Each CDR3 is given with its conserved first and last residue. The order of the fields is V gene, D gene, CDR3 length, J gene, clone size, CDR3 protein, CDR3 DNA. D genes are given only for firm matches. The size field is filled for only some rows; it gives once, few, many or a size class.

TRBV5-1	NA	13	TRBJ1-1	NA	CASRLLGDTEAFF	TGCGCCAGCAGACTCCTCGGGGACACTGAAGCTTTCTTT
TRBV6-6	TRBD2	16	TRBJ2-7	NA	CASSTSRGGSSYEQYF	TGTGCCAGCAGTACCTCACGGGGAGGGAGCTCCTACGAGCAGTACTTC
TRBV5-1	TRBD1	16	TRBJ2-1	once	CASSATGTGRPNEQFF	TGCGCCAGCAGCGCAACCGGGACAGGGCGACCCAATGAGCAGTTCTTC
TRBV5-4	NA	15	TRBJ1-4	NA	CASSLGGALQEKLFF	TGTGCCAGCAGCTTGGGAGGGGCCCTTCAGGAAAAACTGTTTTTT
TRBV7-2	NA	12	TRBJ2-7	few	CASSLVGYEQYF	TGTGCCAGCAGCTTAGTGGGATACGAGCAGTACTTC
TRBV4-3	TRBD1	13	TRBJ2-5	once	CASSRNRGETQYF	TGCGCCAGCAGCCGCAACAGGGGAGAGACCCAGTACTTC
TRBV18	NA	14	TRBJ1-1	NA	CASSPPTVNTEAFF	TGTGCCAGCTCACCACCTACAGTGAACACTGAAGCTTTCTTT
TRBV10-3	NA	17	TRBJ1-6	NA	CAISEPRTGLYNSPLHF	TGTGCCATCAGTGAGCCCCGTACAGGACTCTATAATTCACCCCTCCACTTT
TRBV6-6	TRBD1	15	TRBJ1-2	NA	CASSLGQGGYDGYTF	TGTGCCAGCAGCCTTGGACAGGGAGGATATGATGGCTACACCTTC
TRBV30	NA	15	TRBJ1-5	many	CAWSVGDSSNQPQHF	TGTGCCTGGAGTGTAGGCGACAGCTCGAATCAGCCCCAGCATTTT
TRBV7-9	NA	12	TRBJ2-3	NA	CASSSDRNTQYF	TGTGCCAGCAGCTCCGACAGAAATACGCAGTATTTT
TRBV6-5	TRBD1	13	TRBJ1-1	NA	CASTRDSNTEAFF	TGTGCCAGCACTAGGGACAGTAACACTGAAGCTTTCTTT
TRBV11-2	NA	14	TRBJ2-3	NA	CASSLDQGPDTQYF	TGTGCCAGCAGCTTAGACCAGGGTCCAGATACGCAGTATTTT
TRBV7-9	TRBD2	15	TRBJ2-1	NA	CASSAGLAVYNEQFF	TGTGCCAGCAGCGCCGGACTAGCGGTATACAATGAGCAGTTCTTC
TRBV2	NA	13	TRBJ2-5	NA	CASSGQSVETQYF	TGTGCCAGCAGTGGCCAGTCCGTCGAGACCCAGTACTTC
TRBV4-1	TRBD1	16	TRBJ2-2	NA	CASSPLGQGNTGELFF	TGCGCCAGCAGCCCTTTGGGACAGGGGAACACCGGGGAGCTGTTTTTT
TRBV5-6	NA	15	TRBJ2-5	NA	CASHRDTQKGETQYF	TGTGCCAGCCACCGGGACACCCAAAAGGGAGAGACCCAGTACTTC
TRBV5-6	TRBD1	14	TRBJ1-1	NA	CASRQTGGNTEAFF	TGTGCCAGCAGGCAGACAGGGGGGAACACTGAAGCTTTCTTT
TRBV9	NA	15	TRBJ1-4	NA	CASSVGPSRNEKLFF	TGTGCCAGCAGCGTTGGGCCGAGTCGTAATGAAAAACTGTTTTTT
TRBV5-8	NA	11	TRBJ2-5	NA	CASSYSETQYF	TGTGCCAGCAGCTACAGCGAGACCCAGTACTTC
TRBV6-5	NA	16	TRBJ2-2	NA	CASSYWIQANTGELFF	TGTGCCAGCAGTTACTGGATTCAGGCTAACACCGGGGAGCTGTTTTTT
TRBV19	NA	12	TRBJ2-1	NA	CASRRGNNEQFF	TGTGCCAGTAGACGCGGTAACAATGAGCAGTTCTTC
TRBV30	NA	12	TRBJ1-4	NA	CAWSVKGEKLFF	TGTGCCTGGAGTGTTAAGGGGGAAAAACTGTTTTTT
TRBV12-2	NA	12	TRBJ2-7	NA	CASPRTLYEQYF	TGTGCAAGTCCCCGGACCCTATACGAGCAGTACTTC
TRBV19	NA	13	TRBJ2-5	NA	CASSPGWGETQYF	TGTGCCAGTAGTCCAGGCTGGGGGGAGACCCAGTACTTC
TRBV6-5	NA	14	TRBJ2-7	NA	CASSYSVKLGEQYF	TGTGCCAGCAGTTACTCGGTCAAACTAGGCGAGCAGTACTTC
TRBV27	NA	11	TRBJ2-7	NA	CASSTNYEQYF	TGTGCCAGCAGTACTAACTACGAGCAGTACTTC
TRBV5-1	TRBD1	13	TRBJ1-3	NA	CASSLDRGNTIYF	TGCGCCAGCAGCCTGGACAGGGGGAACACCATATATTTT
TRBV7-2	TRBD1	14	TRBJ1-2	NA	CASSERGPIGGYTF	TGTGCCAGCAGCGAAAGGGGGCCCATCGGGGGCTACACCTTC
TRBV9	TRBD2	16	TRBJ2-7	NA	CASSSGLASESYEQYF	TGTGCCAGCAGCTCCGGACTAGCCTCAGAATCCTACGAGCAGTACTTC
TRBV12-5	NA	13	TRBJ2-7	NA	CASGLLQVREQYF	TGTGCTAGTGGTTTGCTCCAAGTGAGGGAGCAGTACTTC
TRBV11-2	TRBD2	14	TRBJ2-2	NA	CASSLVSGRGELFF	TGTGCCAGCAGCTTAGTTAGCGGGAGGGGGGAGCTGTTTTTT